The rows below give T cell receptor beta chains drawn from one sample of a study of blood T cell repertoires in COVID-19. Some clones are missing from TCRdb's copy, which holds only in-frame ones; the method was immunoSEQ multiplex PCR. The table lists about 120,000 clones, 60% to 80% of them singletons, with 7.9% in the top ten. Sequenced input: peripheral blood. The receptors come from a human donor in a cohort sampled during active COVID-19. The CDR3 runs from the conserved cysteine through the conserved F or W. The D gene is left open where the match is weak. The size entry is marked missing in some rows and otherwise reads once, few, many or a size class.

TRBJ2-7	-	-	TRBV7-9	TGTGCCAGCGGAGGGACAGCCGACGCCTACGAGCAGTACTTC	CASGGTADAYEQYF
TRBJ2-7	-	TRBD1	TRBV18	TGTGCCAGCTCACTCCGGATTTTCACAGGGGACCTTAGCGATTTGTACTTC	CASSLRIFTGDLSDLYF
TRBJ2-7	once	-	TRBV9	TGTGCCAGCAGCTCGTCTCTGCGGGGCAACTCTTACGAGCAGTACTTC	CASSSSLRGNSYEQYF
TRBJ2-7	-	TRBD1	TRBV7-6	TGTGCCAGCAGCCCGACAGGGGCTAGCTCCTACGAGCAGTACTTC	CASSPTGASSYEQYF
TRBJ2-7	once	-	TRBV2	TGTGCCAGCAGTGAAATCGACAGTTACGAGCAGTACTTC	CASSEIDSYEQYF
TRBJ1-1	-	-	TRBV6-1	TGTGCCAGCAGTGAAGCCTCAGGGTACACTGAAGCTTTCTTT	CASSEASGYTEAFF
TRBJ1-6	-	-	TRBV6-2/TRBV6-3	TGTGCCAGCAGTTACAAGAGCTCCTATAATTCACCCCTCCACTTT	CASSYKSSYNSPLHF
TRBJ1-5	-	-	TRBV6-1	TGTGCCAGCAGGGAAGGGCAGGGGTACTACAATCAGCCCCAGCATTTT	CASREGQGYYNQPQHF
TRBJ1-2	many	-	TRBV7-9	TGTGCCAGCAGCTCGCCCAGGGGATTGGACTATGGCTACACCTTC	CASSSPRGLDYGYTF
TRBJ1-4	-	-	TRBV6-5	TGTGCCAGCAGTTCCCTTGGGAGGAATGAAAAACTGTTTTTT	CASSSLGRNEKLFF
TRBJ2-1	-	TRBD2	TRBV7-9	TGTGCCAGCAGCTGGGAAAGCTGGCGGGAGGAATGGACCTACAATGAGCAGTTCTTC	CASSWESWREEWTYNEQFF
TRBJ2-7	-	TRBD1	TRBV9	TGTGCCAGCAGCGTAGAGGAACAGGGGTGGGAGCAGTACTTC	CASSVEEQGWEQYF
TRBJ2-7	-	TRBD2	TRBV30	TGTGCCTGGAGTCATGGCGGGAGTTTGAACGAGCAGTACTTC	CAWSHGGSLNEQYF
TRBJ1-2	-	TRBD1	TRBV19	TGTGCCAGTAGTATAACAGGGGTATTGGGCTATGGCTACACCTTC	CASSITGVLGYGYTF
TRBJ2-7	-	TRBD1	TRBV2	TGTGCCAGCAGTGATTGGGAGGACAGGGGCGTCGAGCAGTACTTC	CASSDWEDRGVEQYF
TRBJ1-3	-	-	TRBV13	TGTGCCAGCAAGAAGTTAATTAACAATGGAAACACCATATATTTT	CASKKLINNGNTIYF
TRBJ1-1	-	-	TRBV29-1	TGCAGCGGCGGCGGGTATATGAACACTGAAGCTTTCTTT	CSGGGYMNTEAFF
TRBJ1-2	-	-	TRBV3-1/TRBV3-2	TGTGCCAGCAGCCAAGGGGCAGGGGTTGGCTACACCTTC	CASSQGAGVGYTF
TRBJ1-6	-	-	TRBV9	TGTGCCAGCAGCGAGAGGGACCAGAACGGGGGATCACCCCTCCACTTT	CASSERDQNGGSPLHF
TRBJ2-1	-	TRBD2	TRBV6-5	TGTGCCAGCAGTTACATAAGCGGGGGGGTCGATGAGCAGTTCTTC	CASSYISGGVDEQFF
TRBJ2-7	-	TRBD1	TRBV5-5	TGTGCCAGCAGCCCCGGGCAGGGGGACTACGAGCAGTACTTC	CASSPGQGDYEQYF
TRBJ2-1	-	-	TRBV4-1	TGCGCCAGCAGCCAAGATGGCAGGGATCCCTACAATGAGCAGTTCTTC	CASSQDGRDPYNEQFF
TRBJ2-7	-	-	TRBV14	TGTGCCAGCAGCCATTCTTCCGGGACAAGGGGAGCCTACGAGCAGTACTTC	CASSHSSGTRGAYEQYF
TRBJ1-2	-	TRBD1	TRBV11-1	TGTGCCAGCAGCGGAGACAGGGCGGCATATGGCTACACCTTC	CASSGDRAAYGYTF
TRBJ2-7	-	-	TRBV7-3	TGTGCCAGCAGCCCTATCGGATCAGGCGAGCAGTACTTC	CASSPIGSGEQYF
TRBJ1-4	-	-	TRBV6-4	TGTGCCAGCAGTGCCACGTCCGGGACTGGTGAAAAACTGTTTTTT	CASSATSGTGEKLFF
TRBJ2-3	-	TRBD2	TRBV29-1	TGCAGCGTTGGAGGGACTAGCGGGAACACAGATACGCAGTATTTT	CSVGGTSGNTDTQYF
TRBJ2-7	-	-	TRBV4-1	TGCGCCAGCAGCCAAAGAGTGCAGGATTACGAGCAGTACTTC	CASSQRVQDYEQYF
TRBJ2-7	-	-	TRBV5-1	TGCGCCAGCAGCTTGACAGGATCCAGCTCCTACGAGCAGTACTTC	CASSLTGSSSYEQYF
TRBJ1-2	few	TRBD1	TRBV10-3	TGTGCCATCAGTGAGTCGACAGGGTACACTAACTATGGCTACACCTTC	CAISESTGYTNYGYTF
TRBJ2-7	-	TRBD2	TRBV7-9	TGTGCCAGCACCCCTCAGGGACTAGCGGGAGTTTACGAGCAGTACTTC	CASTPQGLAGVYEQYF
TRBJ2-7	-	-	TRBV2	TGTGCCAGCAGGGAGGGTTCCTACGAGCAGTACTTC	CASREGSYEQYF
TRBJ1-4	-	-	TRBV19	TGTGCCAGTACTGTGTTTTCGACTTCTGAAAAACTGTTTTTT	CASTVFSTSEKLFF
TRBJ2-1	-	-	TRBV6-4	TGTGCCAGCAGTGACCTACCCGGCAATGAGCAGTTCTTC	CASSDLPGNEQFF
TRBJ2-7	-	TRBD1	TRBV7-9	TGTGCCAGCAGCTTGTTCCGGGACAGGGCCTACGAGCAGTACTTC	CASSLFRDRAYEQYF
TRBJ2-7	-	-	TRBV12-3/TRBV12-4	TGTGCCAGCGGCTGGTCCTACGAGCAGTACTTC	CASGWSYEQYF